Below, 5 T cell receptor beta chains from the same sample are listed, as sequenced in a study of spatial heterogeneity in lung cancer. The time point was: blood at routine non-recurrence follow-up after resection. TCRdb re-called the 5' RACE reads with MiXCR, one entry per CDR3 protein. Of 9,000 to 10,000 distinct CDR3 sequences listed, about 23% are singletons. The source was PBMCs, collected at follow-up. The origin of the receptors is a female donor with early-stage non-small cell lung cancer.

The rearrangement uses TRBV20-1 and TRBJ2-1; perhaps TRBD2 as D (6 bases). Germline CDR1 reads DFQATT; CDR2 reads SNEGSKA (reference sequence). The ends were cut back, 1 base at V and 0 bases at J, with 10 bases in the middle. The CDR3 has 15 amino acids. In DNA, the CDR3 is TGCAGTGCTAGAGTGGTCGGGAGCTCCTACAATGAGCAGTTCTTC. Its protein product is CSARVVGSSYNEQFF.

This clonotype was observed a few times. The J gene is TRBJ2-5, the V gene TRBV3-1; tentatively, D is TRBD1 (6 bases). V was pared by 5 bases and J by 5 bases, with 15 bases between. The CDR3 is made up of 14 amino acids. In germline, CDR1 is LGHDT, CDR2 YNNKEL (reference sequence). CDR3 bases: TGTGCCAGCAGCAGGGGGAGAGTTGTCGAGACCCAGTACTTC. Amino acids: CASSRGRVVETQYF.

This clonotype came up a few times. The V gene is TRBV7-2, the J gene TRBJ1-1; D not resolved. The CDR3 spans 12 residues. Germline lookup yields CDR1 SGHTA and CDR2 FQGNSA. Trimming stripped 5 bases from V and 7 bases from J, with 11 bases between. The CDR3 bases are TGTGCCAGCAGCGAGATGGATCTTGAAGCTTTCTTT. Protein product: CASSEMDLEAFF.

The chain has TRBV19 and TRBJ1-1; tentative D call: TRBD1 (5 bases). The germline gives CDR1 LNHDA, CDR2 SQIVND (reference sequence). V was cut by 3 bases and J by 0 bases, with 14 bases left in between. This CDR3 spans 16 amino acids. The CDR3 DNA is TGTGCCAGTAGTATTATGACGGGGCGCCTGAACACTGAAGCTTTCTTT. The encoded protein is CASSIMTGRLNTEAFF.

This chain uses TRBV7-2 with TRBJ2-4; no definite D call. The germline CDR1 and CDR2 sequences are SGHTA and FQGNSA. The CDR3 is made up of 14 amino acids. Trimming stripped 4 bases from V and 2 bases from J, with 9 bases between. The CDR3, as DNA: TGTGCCAGCAGCTATGGGTTTCCCAAAAACATTCAGTACTTC. It specifies CASSYGFPKNIQYF. Variable domain in full (rest from reference TRBV7-2 and TRBJ2-4): GAGVSQSPSNKVTEKGKDVELRCDPISGHTALYWYRQSLGQGLEFLIYFQGNSAPDKSGLPSDRFSAERTGGSVSTLTIQRTQQEDSAVYLCASSYGFPKNIQYFGAGTRLSVL.